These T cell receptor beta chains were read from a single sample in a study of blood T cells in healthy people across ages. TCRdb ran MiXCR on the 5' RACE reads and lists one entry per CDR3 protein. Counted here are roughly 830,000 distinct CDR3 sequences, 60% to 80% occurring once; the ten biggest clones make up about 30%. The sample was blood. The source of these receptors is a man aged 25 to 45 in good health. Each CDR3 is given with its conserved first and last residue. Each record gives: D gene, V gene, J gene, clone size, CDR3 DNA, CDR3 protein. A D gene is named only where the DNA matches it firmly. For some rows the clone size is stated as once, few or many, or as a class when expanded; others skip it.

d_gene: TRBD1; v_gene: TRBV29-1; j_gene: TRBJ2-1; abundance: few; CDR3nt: TGCAGCTTGGGGACAGGATACTGGGGTGAGCAGTTCTTC; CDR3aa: CSLGTGYWGEQFF
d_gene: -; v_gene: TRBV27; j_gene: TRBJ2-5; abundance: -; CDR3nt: TGTGCCAGCAGTGGGGGGGCACCCCGAGAGACCCAGTATTTC; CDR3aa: CASSGGAPRETQYF
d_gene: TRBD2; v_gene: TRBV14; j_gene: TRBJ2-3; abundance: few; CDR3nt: TGTGCCAGCAGCCAAGGAGTGACTAGCAGTGGGAGCACAGATACGCAGTATTTT; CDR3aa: CASSQGVTSSGSTDTQYF
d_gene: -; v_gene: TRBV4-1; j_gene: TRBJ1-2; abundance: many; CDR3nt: TGCGCCAGCAGCCAAGACGGCGACGGCTACACCTTC; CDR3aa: CASSQDGDGYTF
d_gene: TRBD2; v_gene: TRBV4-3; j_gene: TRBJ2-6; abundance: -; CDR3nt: TGCGCCAGCAGCCAAGAATGGGTGACTAGCGGGGCCTCTGGGGCCAACGTCCTGACTTTC; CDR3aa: CASSQEWVTSGASGANVLTF
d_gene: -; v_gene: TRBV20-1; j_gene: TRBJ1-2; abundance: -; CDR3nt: TGCAGTGCTAGAGATAAAGGAGCTAACTATGGCTACACCTTC; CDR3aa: CSARDKGANYGYTF
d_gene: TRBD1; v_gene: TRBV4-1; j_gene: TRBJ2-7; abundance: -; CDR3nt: TGCGCCAGCAGCCAGGGACAGGTAGGATACGAGCAGTACTTC; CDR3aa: CASSQGQVGYEQYF
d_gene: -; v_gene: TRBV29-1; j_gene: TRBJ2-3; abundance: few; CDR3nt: TGCAGCGTTGTACAGAACACAGATACGCAGTATTTT; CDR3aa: CSVVQNTDTQYF
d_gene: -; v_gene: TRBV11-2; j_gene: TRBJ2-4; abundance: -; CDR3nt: TGTGCCAGCAGTCAACAGGTTGGAGCCAAAAACATTCAGTACTTC; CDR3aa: CASSQQVGAKNIQYF
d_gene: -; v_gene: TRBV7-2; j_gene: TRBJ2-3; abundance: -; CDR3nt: TGTGCCAGCAGCTTAGTGGGGTCGCCTGCCCTCACAGATACGCAGTATTTT; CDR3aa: CASSLVGSPALTDTQYF
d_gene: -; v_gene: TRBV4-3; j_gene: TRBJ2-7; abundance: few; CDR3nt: TGCGCCAGCAGCCAAGGCGGGGCGGGCCGACGGCAGTACTTC; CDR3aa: CASSQGGAGRRQYF
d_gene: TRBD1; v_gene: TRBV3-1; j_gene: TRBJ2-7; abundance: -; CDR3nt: TGTGCCAGCAGCCGAGAAAGACAGGGGTTAAGCGAGCAGTACTTC; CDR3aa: CASSRERQGLSEQYF
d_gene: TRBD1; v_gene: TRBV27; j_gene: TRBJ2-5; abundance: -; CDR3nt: TGTGCCAGCAGTCTCTCTCGACAGGGTGGCCAAGAGACCCAGTACTTC; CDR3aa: CASSLSRQGGQETQYF
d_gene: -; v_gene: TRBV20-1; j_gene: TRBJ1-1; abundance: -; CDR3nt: TGCAGTGCTAGGGGCGCACTAAGGTCTGAAGCTTTCTTT; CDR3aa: CSARGALRSEAFF
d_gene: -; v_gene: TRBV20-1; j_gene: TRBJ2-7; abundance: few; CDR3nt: TGCAGTGCTAGAATGGGTACCTACGAGCAGTACTTC; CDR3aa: CSARMGTYEQYF
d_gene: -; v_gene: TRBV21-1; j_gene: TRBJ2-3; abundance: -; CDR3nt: TGTGCCAGCAGTGACGGACAGGGCACAGATACGCAGTATTTT; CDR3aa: CASSDGQGTDTQYF
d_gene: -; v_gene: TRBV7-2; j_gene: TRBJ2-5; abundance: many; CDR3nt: TGTGCCAGCAGCTTAACGGGGGACCGCTTGAAGACCCAGTACTTC; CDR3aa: CASSLTGDRLKTQYF
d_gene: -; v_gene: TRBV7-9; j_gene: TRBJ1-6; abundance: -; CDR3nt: TGTGCCAGCAGCTTAGGAGGGGGGACCCTCCACTTT; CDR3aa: CASSLGGGTLHF
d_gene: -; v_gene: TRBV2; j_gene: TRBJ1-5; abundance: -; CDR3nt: TGTGCCAGCAGGCGACAGGAGAATTATAGCAATCAGCCCCAGCATTTT; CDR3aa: CASRRQENYSNQPQHF
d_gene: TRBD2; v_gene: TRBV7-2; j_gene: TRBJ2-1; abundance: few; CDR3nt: TGTGCCAGCAGCTTAGGACTAGCGGTCGCAAATGAGCAGTTCTTC; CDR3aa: CASSLGLAVANEQFF
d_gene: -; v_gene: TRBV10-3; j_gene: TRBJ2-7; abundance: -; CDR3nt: TGTGCCATCAAAGGTGCAGGGCCCTACGAGCAGTACTTC; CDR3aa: CAIKGAGPYEQYF
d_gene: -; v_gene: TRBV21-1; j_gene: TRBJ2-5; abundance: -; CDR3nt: TGTGCCAGCAGCCTTAGGAGCCTGTGGCAGTACTTC; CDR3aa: CASSLRSLWQYF
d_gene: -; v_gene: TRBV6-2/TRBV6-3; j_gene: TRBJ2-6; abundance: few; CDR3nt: TGTGCCAGCAGTTACAGGGGCCCTGGGGCCAACGTCCTGACTTTC; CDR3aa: CASSYRGPGANVLTF
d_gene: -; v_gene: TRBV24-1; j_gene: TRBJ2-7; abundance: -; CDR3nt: TGTGCCACCAGTGATGCTGGTCGGGGCGGCGAGCAGTACTTC; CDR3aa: CATSDAGRGGEQYF
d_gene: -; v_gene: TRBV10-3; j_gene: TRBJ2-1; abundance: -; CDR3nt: TGTGCCATCAGTGAGATGGGACCCCTGGTGAGCGATGAGCAGTTCTTC; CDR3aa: CAISEMGPLVSDEQFF
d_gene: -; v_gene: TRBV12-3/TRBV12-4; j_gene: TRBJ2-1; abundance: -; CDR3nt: TGTGCCAGCACCGGGGTCTACAGTGAGCAGTTCTTC; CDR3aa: CASTGVYSEQFF
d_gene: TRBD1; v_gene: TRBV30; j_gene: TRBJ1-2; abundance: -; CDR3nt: TGTGCCTGGAGTGGGGGACAGGGACGTGGCTACACCTTC; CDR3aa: CAWSGGQGRGYTF
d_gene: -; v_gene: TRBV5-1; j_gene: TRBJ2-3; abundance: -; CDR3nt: TGCGCCAGCAGCCAAGATACGGGGGCCGGGTCAGATACGCAGTATTTT; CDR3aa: CASSQDTGAGSDTQYF
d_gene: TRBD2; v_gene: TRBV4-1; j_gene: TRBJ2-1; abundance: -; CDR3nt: TGCGCCAGCAGCCAAGAAGCGGGGTCTTTCCACAATGAGCAGTTCTTC; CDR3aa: CASSQEAGSFHNEQFF
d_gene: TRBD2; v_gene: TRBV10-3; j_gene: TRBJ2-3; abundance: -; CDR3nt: TGTGCCATCAGTGAGTCGGCGGGAGGAGGCACAGATACGCAGTATTTT; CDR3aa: CAISESAGGGTDTQYF